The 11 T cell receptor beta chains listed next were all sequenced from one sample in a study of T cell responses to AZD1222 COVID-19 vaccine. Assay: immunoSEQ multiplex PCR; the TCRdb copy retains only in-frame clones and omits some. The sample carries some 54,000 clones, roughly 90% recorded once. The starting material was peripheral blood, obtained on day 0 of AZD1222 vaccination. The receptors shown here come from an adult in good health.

CDR3 nucleotides: TGCAGCGTTGAAGGACAGGGAGGCTCTGGGGCCAACGTCCTGACTTTC. This encodes CSVEGQGGSGANVLTF. The chain joins TRBV29-1 to TRBJ2-6; a weak D match, TRBD1 (7 bases). This CDR3 has 16 residues. CDR1 is SQVTM, CDR2 ANQGSEA, per germline. Trimming took off 1 base at V and 0 bases at J, with 10 bases between the two ends.

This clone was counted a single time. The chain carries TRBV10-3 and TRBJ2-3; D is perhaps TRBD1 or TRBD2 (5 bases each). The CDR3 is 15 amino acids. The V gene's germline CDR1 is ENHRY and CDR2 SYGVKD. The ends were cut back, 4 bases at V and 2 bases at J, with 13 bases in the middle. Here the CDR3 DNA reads TGTGCCATCAGTGGGGGACGTACACCCACAGATACGCAGTATTTT. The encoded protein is CAISGGRTPTDTQYF.

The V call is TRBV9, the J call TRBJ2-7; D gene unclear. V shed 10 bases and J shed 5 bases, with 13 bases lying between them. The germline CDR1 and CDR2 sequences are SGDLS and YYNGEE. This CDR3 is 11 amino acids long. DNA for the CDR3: TGTGCCCAGGAAGGGTCCCACGAGCAGTACTTC. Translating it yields CAQEGSHEQYF.

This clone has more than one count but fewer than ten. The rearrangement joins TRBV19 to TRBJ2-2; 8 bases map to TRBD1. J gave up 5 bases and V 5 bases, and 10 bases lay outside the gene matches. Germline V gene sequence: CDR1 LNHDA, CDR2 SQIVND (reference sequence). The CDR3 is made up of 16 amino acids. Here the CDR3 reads CASSVRTGRRTGELFF. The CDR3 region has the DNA TGTGCCAGTAGTGTCCGGACAGGGCGTAGGACCGGGGAGCTGTTTTTT.

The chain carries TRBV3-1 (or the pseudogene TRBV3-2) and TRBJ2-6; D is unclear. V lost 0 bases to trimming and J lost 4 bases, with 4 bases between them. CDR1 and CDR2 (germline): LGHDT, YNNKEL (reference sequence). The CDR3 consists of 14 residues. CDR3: CASSQDAGANVLTF. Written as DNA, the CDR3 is TGTGCCAGCAGCCAAGATGCCGGGGCCAACGTCCTGACTTTC.

The CDR3 region is CASTAWVYEQYF. Written as DNA, the CDR3 is TGTGCCAGCACCGCTTGGGTGTACGAGCAGTACTTC. This chain uses TRBV5-8 with TRBJ2-7; D gene unclear. This CDR3 comprises 12 residues. V was cut by 6 bases and J by 4 bases, with 11 bases left in between. Germline CDR1 is SGHTS and CDR2 is YDEGEE.

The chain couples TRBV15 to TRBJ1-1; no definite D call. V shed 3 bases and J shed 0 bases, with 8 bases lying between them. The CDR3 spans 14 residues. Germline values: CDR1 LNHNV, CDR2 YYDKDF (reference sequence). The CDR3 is CATSSLAVNTEAFF. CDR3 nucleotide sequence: TGTGCCACCAGCAGCCTCGCGGTGAACACTGAAGCTTTCTTT. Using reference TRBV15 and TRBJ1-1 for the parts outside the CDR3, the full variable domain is DAMVIQNPRYQVTQFGKPVTLSCSQTLNHNVMYWYQQKSSQAPKLLFHYYDKDFNNEADTPDNFQSRRPNTSFCFLDIRSPGLGDTAMYLCATSSLAVNTEAFFGQGTRLTVV.

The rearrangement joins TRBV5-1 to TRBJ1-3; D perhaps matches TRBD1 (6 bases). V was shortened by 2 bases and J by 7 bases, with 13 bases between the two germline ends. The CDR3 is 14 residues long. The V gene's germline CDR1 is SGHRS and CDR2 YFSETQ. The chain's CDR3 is CASSFTGSTNTIYF. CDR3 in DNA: TGCGCCAGCAGCTTTACAGGGAGCACGAACACCATATATTTT.

CDR3 DNA: TGTGCCTGGAGTGTACAGAGGGGGCGCACTAATGAAAAACTGTTTTTT. Its protein product is CAWSVQRGRTNEKLFF. The chain couples TRBV30 to TRBJ1-4, with TRBD1 identical over 7 bases. The J segment lost 2 bases and the V segment lost 0 bases, leaving 6 bases of the junction unmatched. Germline V gene lookup returns CDR1 GTSNPN and CDR2 SVGIG (reference sequence). The CDR3 extends over 16 amino acids.

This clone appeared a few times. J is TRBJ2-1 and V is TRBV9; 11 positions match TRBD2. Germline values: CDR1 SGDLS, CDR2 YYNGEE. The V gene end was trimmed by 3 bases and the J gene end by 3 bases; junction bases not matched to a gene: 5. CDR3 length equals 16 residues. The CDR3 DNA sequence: TGTGCCAGCAGCGGCGCCGGACTAGCGGGCTACAATGAGCAGTTCTTC. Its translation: CASSGAGLAGYNEQFF. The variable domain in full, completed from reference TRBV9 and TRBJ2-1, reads DSGVTQTPKHLITATGQRVTLRCSPRSGDLSVYWYQQSLDQGLQFLIQYYNGEERAKGNILERFSAQQFPDLHSELNLSSLELGDSALYFCASSGAGLAGYNEQFFGPGTRLTVL.

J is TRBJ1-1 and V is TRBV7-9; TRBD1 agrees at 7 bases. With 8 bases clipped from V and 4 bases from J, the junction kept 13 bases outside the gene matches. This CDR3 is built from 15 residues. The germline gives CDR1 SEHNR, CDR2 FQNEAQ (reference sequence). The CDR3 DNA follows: TGTGCCAGCCTTATCGGGGACAGAGTGGGCACTGAAGCTTTCTTT. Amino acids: CASLIGDRVGTEAFF.